The present T cell receptor (beta chain) was sequenced within a study of control samples from healthy donors and cancer patients (dated by TCRdb to between 2020 and 2021). Library preparation was by the immunoSEQ multiplex PCR assay. Drawn from immuneACCESS, this table holds only the in-frame rearrangements with V and J called that TCRdb kept. Clones are partly lost; checked studies trace under half to an unresolved V gene and leave the rest unexplained. The sample table contains over 100,000 clones; only one count was recorded for about nine tenths of them. The top ten hold over 2% of the sample. The CDR3 holds 13 amino acids from the cysteine to the phenylalanine. CDR3 DNA is the only sequence kept; it has 39 bases, read in frame from the first base. As regards this clone: What antigen it recognizes has not been identified. No much larger clone exists at a distance of one base, and base qualities are not known.

The clonotype was recovered from a woman aged 45-59 years in good health. The sequencing sample was made of blood. The sequence joins TRBV7-5 to TRBJ2-7; the D call of TRBD1 is as the table states it, not checked on the DNA. TRBV7-5 is a pseudogene. The nucleotide sequence is TGTGCCAGAAGCAGGAGACAGGGTGACGAGCAGTACTTC. This is translated as CARSRRQGDEQYF.